Included here is one T cell receptor (beta chain) sequence, with context. The source of the sample is a study of cytomegalovirus exposure and HLA in healthy donors. Sequencing used immunoSEQ multiplex PCR; TCRdb keeps in-frame clones, though not all of them. The sample carries 95,000 to 150,000 clones, roughly 94% recorded once. Trimming stripped 2 bases from V and 0 bases from J, with 8 bases between. CDR1 is GTSNPN and CDR2 is SVGIG in the germline V gene (reference sequence). The CDR3 totals 14 residues. This TCR was sampled from a woman younger than 30 in good health and CMV-seronegative. Sequencing was carried out using PBMCs. This chain uses TRBV30 with TRBJ2-1; no clear D gene. The CDR3 loop reads CAWSHLYSYNEQFF. The CDR3 nucleotides read TGTGCCTGGAGTCACCTCTACTCCTACAATGAGCAGTTCTTC.